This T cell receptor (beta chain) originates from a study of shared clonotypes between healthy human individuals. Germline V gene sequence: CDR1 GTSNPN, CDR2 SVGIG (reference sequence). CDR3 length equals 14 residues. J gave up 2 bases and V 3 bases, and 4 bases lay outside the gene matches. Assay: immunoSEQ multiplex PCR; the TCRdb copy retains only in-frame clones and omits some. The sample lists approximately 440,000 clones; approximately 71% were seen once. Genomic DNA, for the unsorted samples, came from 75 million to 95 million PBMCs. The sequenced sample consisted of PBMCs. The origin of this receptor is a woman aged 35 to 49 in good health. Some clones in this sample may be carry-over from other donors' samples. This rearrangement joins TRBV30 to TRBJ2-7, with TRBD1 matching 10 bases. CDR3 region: CAWSDRGPPYEQYF. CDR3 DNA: TGTGCCTGGAGCGACAGGGGGCCCCCCTACGAGCAGTACTTC.